The sequence of this T cell receptor beta chain was determined in a study of blood T cell repertoires in COVID-19 (dated by TCRdb to about 2020). Study-level background: Samples from collaborators originated in the United States, Italy and Spain and spanned both the acute and convalescent phases of COVID-19. The prospective study material was composed of cDNA or gDNA derived from T cells, B-cell-depleted T cells, or PBMCs. Subjects who had been exposed to COVID-19, were actively infected with it, or had recovered from it provided the deeply sampled blood TCRbeta repertoires that made up the dataset. The repertoires were made available in a free public database intended to serve as a resource for research on the immune response to SARS-CoV-2. Samples were obtained from the ongoing ImmuneRACE study (first 160 participants) and from about 1,300 subjects provided by 6 global collaborators. Sample metadata almost always included a de-identified subject ID, COVID-19 status, age in years and sex. HLA class I and class II types, where available, came from metadata supplied by the sample provider rather than from assay-based typing.

Broader findings and caveats from the paper: The amount of clinical and demographic metadata varied by source and participant and was provided uncurated.

Collaborating institutions collected whole blood in K2EDTA tubes following their own protocols. Collaborator samples were shipped for TCRbeta analysis as frozen whole blood, isolated PBMCs, or DNA extracted from either sample type. Notes on this clone: Its target antigen remains unknown. The sample holds no much larger clone one base away, and base qualities are not on file.

The CDR3 contains 14 residues, cysteine and phenylalanine counted. Just CDR3 DNA is preserved here, 42 bases in frame from base 1. V is reduced by 8 bases and J by 1 base, leaving a spacing of 14 bases between them. Reading the germline V gene gives CDR1 MNHEY and CDR2 SVGAGI. TCRbeta CDR3 regions were amplified from genomic DNA by means of the immunoSEQ Assay, a bias-controlled multiplex PCR. Under the source paper's analysis protocol: The number of nucleated cells in each sample was estimated by amplification of reference gene primers within the assay. To quantify the absolute abundance of each unique TCRbeta CDR3 rearrangement, sequence reads were collapsed and filtered. For each sample, productive Simpson clonality was calculated as the square root of Simpson's diversity index across productive rearrangements. TCRdb carries this immuneACCESS record with in-frame sequences only. Its versions omit some clonotypes, under half of them owing to an unresolved V gene in the studies checked, with the rest unexplained. D and trimming were read from the DNA, whereas the V and J calls and clone size are those reported in that table. This sample is represented by 85,000 to 95,000 clones; 70% to 90% of them were singletons. The top ten constitute 15% to 20% of the sample.

The V gene is TRBV6-5 and the J gene is TRBJ1-1; the D segment cannot be called with confidence. Sequenced input: peripheral blood. This TCR derives from a woman older than 75 with acute or convalescent COVID-19. The CDR3 region: CASAPDPGNTEAFF. At the DNA level, the sequence is TGTGCCAGCGCCCCAGATCCTGGGAACACTGAAGCTTTCTTT.